These 28 T cell receptor beta chains came from one sample sequenced in a study of read filtering for tumor transcriptome and immune sequencing. The library was built from around 380 ng RNA with molecular barcoded adaptors for alpha/delta and beta/gamma chains. TCRdb re-called the reads through MiXCR, storing one row per CDR3 protein. The sample lists fewer than 30,000 distinct CDR3 sequences; 14% were seen once. The sequenced sample was a population of CD138-negative cells sorted from bone marrow. These receptors originate from a donor at least 40 years old with multiple myeloma.

This clonotype was seen many times. The chain combines TRBV12-3 or TRBV12-4 with TRBJ1-1; D not certain. V gave up 2 bases and J gave up 1 base, with 5 bases separating them. This CDR3 contains 13 residues. The CDR3: CASSLQRNTEAFF. The CDR3 DNA reads TGTGCCAGCAGTTTACAGAGGAACACTGAAGCTTTCTTT.

Many counts were recorded for this clonotype. The chain combines TRBV6-5 with TRBJ2-2, with D possibly TRBD1 on 7 matching bases. Trimming took off 8 bases at V and 0 bases at J, with 16 bases between the two ends. From germline, CDR1 is MNHEY and CDR2 SVGAGI. The CDR3 runs 16 residues. CDR3 region: CASAGGQEPNTGELFF. The DNA for the CDR3 is TGTGCCAGCGCAGGGGGGCAGGAGCCGAACACCGGGGAGCTGTTTTTT.

In its sample, this clonotype was seen many times. The junction does not match germline at one end; this may be a read error. This chain joins TRBV12-3 or TRBV12-4 and TRBJ1-4; D is uncertain. The CDR3 has 15 amino acids. The DNA for the CDR3 is TGTGCCAGCAGCTTAGTGGCGGTATCTAATGAAAAACTGTTTTTT. Its protein product is CASSLVAVSNEKLFF.

This clonotype occurred many times. The junction departs from germline at one end; a sequencing error may be responsible. V usage is TRBV12-3 or TRBV12-4 and J usage is TRBJ2-2; 8 bases map to TRBD2. The CDR3 is made up of 16 amino acids. CDR3: CASSLAYSGTTGELFF. The CDR3 coding sequence is TGTGCCAGCAGCTTAGCGTATAGCGGGACCACCGGGGAGCTGTTTTTT.

This clonotype was seen ten or more times. V is TRBV20-1 and J is TRBJ1-1; D remains unclear. In germline, CDR1 is DFQATT, CDR2 SNEGSKA (reference sequence). The CDR3 is 11 residues long. The V and J ends lost 4 bases and 5 bases respectively, with 8 bases between them. The CDR3 DNA follows: TGCAGTGCTACATCCGTGACTGAAGCTTTCTTT. It translates to CSATSVTEAFF.

On this clonotype itself: A single base is all that separates this from a far larger clone, so a read error is likely. The chain couples TRBV6-6 to TRBJ2-1; perhaps TRBD1 as D (5 bases). CDR3 size: 12 residues. The germline V gene has CDR1 MNHNY and CDR2 SVGAGI (reference sequence). V was shortened by 6 bases and J by 14 bases, with 17 bases between the two germline ends. The CDR3 is CASSEGHGYEFF. The CDR3 DNA is TGTGCCAGCAGCGAAGGACATGGCTACGAGTTCTTC.

There are many counts of this clonotype. The rearrangement uses TRBV20-1 and TRBJ2-1, with D maybe TRBD2 (5 bases). V lost 5 bases and J 8 bases, leaving 10 bases between the germline ends. Germline CDR1 and CDR2: DFQATT and SNEGSKA (reference sequence). There are 11 residues in the CDR3. This chain's CDR3 is CSAGGLDEQFF. The CDR3 region has the DNA TGCAGTGCTGGCGGGTTGGATGAGCAGTTCTTC.

J is TRBJ2-7 and V is TRBV3-1, with D perhaps given as TRBD1 or TRBD2 (5 bases each). The CDR3 is 15 residues long. Germline V lookup: CDR1 LGHDT, CDR2 YNNKEL (reference sequence). Trimming removed 6 bases from V and 3 bases from J, with 18 bases in between. CDR3 DNA: TGTGCCAGCAGTCTCCGGGCCGGGACCCTCTACGAGCAGTACTTC. The encoded protein is CASSLRAGTLYEQYF.

This clonotype was seen repeatedly, ten times or more. The chain couples TRBV29-1 to TRBJ2-1; 13 bases line up with TRBD2. Looked up from germline, CDR1 is SQVTM and CDR2 is ANQGSEA. Trimming took 5 bases from V and 7 from J; bases not matched to a gene: 11. This CDR3 spans 16 amino acids. CDR3 loop: CSVTGTTSGRVNEQFF. DNA of the CDR3: TGCAGCGTTACCGGGACTACTAGCGGGAGGGTAAATGAGCAGTTCTTC.

Details on this clonotype: A single base separates this from a much larger clone, so it may be a read error. The chain employs TRBV7-8 and TRBJ2-7, with TRBD1 matching 7 bases. CDR1 and CDR2 from the germline V gene are SGHVS and FQNEAQ. This CDR3 contains 15 residues. CDR3 nucleotides: TGTGCCAGCAGCTTAGCGATGACAGGGATCGACGAGCGGTACTTC. Protein sequence: CASSLAMTGIDERYF.

In this sample, this clonotype turned up many times. V gene TRBV27 combines with J gene TRBJ2-1; 12 bases align to TRBD1. Germline V gene sequence: CDR1 MNHEY, CDR2 SMNVEV (reference sequence). The CDR3 is 15 amino acids. J lost 6 bases, V lost 4 bases, and 4 bases had no gene match. CDR3 sequence: CASSSGQGALNEQFF. For the CDR3, the DNA is TGTGCCAGCAGTTCGGGACAGGGGGCACTCAATGAGCAGTTCTTC.

This clonotype was seen ten or more times. The chain links TRBV20-1 to TRBJ1-1; the D gene is possibly TRBD1 (6 bases). With 2 bases removed from V and 2 bases from J, the gap between germline ends came to 18 bases. The CDR3 is made up of 16 amino acids. The germline V gene has CDR1 DFQATT and CDR2 SNEGSKA (reference sequence). The CDR3 spells CSARFRGEGPNTEAFF. The DNA of the CDR3 is TGCAGTGCTAGATTTAGGGGGGAGGGGCCCAACACTGAAGCTTTCTTT.

This clonotype was seen ten or more times. This rearrangement joins TRBV3-1 to TRBJ1-1; unclear D gene. CDR1 and CDR2 (germline): LGHDT, YNNKEL (reference sequence). The CDR3 sequence is 14 residues long. V was trimmed by 4 bases and J by 1 base, leaving 10 bases between them. DNA for the CDR3: TGTGCCAGCAGCCCTTCGGATAGGAACACTGAAGCTTTCTTT. It encodes CASSPSDRNTEAFF.

This clonotype was recorded a few times. V is TRBV27 and J is TRBJ2-3; D not resolved. V lost 1 base and J 2 bases, leaving 10 bases between the germline ends. The germline CDR1 and CDR2 sequences are MNHEY and SMNVEV (reference sequence). The CDR3 has 15 amino acids. The CDR3 nucleotides are TGTGCCAGCAGTTTATGGGCGGTCCCCACAGATACGCAGTATTTT. Protein product: CASSLWAVPTDTQYF.

In its sample, this clonotype was seen many times. This chain uses TRBV6-6 with TRBJ2-4; D is perhaps TRBD2 (6 bases). The germline CDR1 and CDR2 sequences are MNHNY and SVGAGI (reference sequence). The CDR3 extends over 16 amino acids. The ends were cut back, 4 bases at V and 0 bases at J, with 13 bases in the middle. CDR3 loop: CASSSQAGLAKNIQYF. DNA of the CDR3: TGTGCCAGCAGTTCACAGGCGGGACTAGCCAAAAACATTCAGTACTTC.

This clonotype has a count of ten or more. This rearrangement joins TRBV5-4 to TRBJ2-5; D could derive from TRBD1 or TRBD2 (5 bases each). This CDR3 comprises 15 residues. Germline CDR1 and CDR2: SGHNT and YYREEE (reference sequence). The V gene lost 0 bases and the J gene lost 3 bases, with 12 bases spanning the gap. CDR3 DNA: TGTGCCAGCAGCTTGGTGTTCGAGGGGAAAGAGACCCAGTACTTC. Translated, it gives CASSLVFEGKETQYF.

This clonotype has a count of ten or more. A junction boundary mismatches the germline segment, possibly from a read error. The chain combines TRBV19 with TRBJ2-1; 10 bases align to TRBD1. Germline V gives CDR1 LNHDA, CDR2 SQIVND (reference sequence). The CDR3 runs to 14 residues. CDR3: CASQMGQGRNELFF. The CDR3 region has the DNA TGTGCCAGTCAAATGGGACAGGGGAGGAATGAGCTGTTCTTC.

This clonotype was found many times. This rearrangement joins TRBV5-1 to TRBJ2-1; 11 bases map to TRBD1. Looked up from germline, CDR1 is SGHRS and CDR2 is YFSETQ. The J segment lost 8 bases and the V segment lost 3 bases, leaving 4 bases of the junction unmatched. This CDR3 comprises 14 residues. DNA of the CDR3: TGCGCCAGCAGCTCGGGACAGGGGGTCGATGAGCAGTTCTTC. Protein: CASSSGQGVDEQFF. Full variable domain (remainder filled in from reference TRBV5-1 and TRBJ2-1): KAGVTQTPRYLIKTRGQQVTLSCSPISGHRSVSWYQQTPGQGLQFLFEYFSETQRNKGNFPGRFSGRQFSNSRSEMNVSTLELGDSALYLCASSSGQGVDEQFFGPGTRLTVL.

The table lists this clonotype with many counts. The rearrangement uses TRBV5-1 and TRBJ2-5; 14 nucleotides match TRBD2. The CDR3 contains 19 residues. CDR1 SGHRS and CDR2 YFSETQ come from the germline V gene. V lost 2 bases and J lost 4; bases outside the gene matches: 13. In DNA, the CDR3 is TGCGCCAGCAGCTTACGAAGCCGACTAGCGGGAGGGCCCGGAGAGACCCAGTACTTC. Protein: CASSLRSRLAGGPGETQYF.

This clonotype has just a few counts. The chain carries TRBV6-5 and TRBJ2-3; D may be TRBD2 (6 bases). V was trimmed by 6 bases and J by 3 bases, leaving 10 bases between them. The CDR3 extends over 13 amino acids. Germline CDR1 and CDR2: MNHEY and SVGAGI. The DNA of the CDR3 is TGTGCCAGCAGCCCGGGGGAAACAGATACGCAGTATTTT. Translating it yields CASSPGETDTQYF.

Judged by abundance, this clonotype is medium-sized. CDR3 loop: CAISPGTTQGNEQFF. The CDR3 coding sequence is TGTGCCATCAGTCCGGGGACTACCCAGGGGAATGAGCAGTTCTTC. The rearrangement joins TRBV10-3 to TRBJ2-1; D might be TRBD2 (7 bases). Per germline, CDR1 ENHRY and CDR2 SYGVKD. Trimming cost V 5 bases and J 7 bases, with 18 bases left between them. The CDR3 sequence is 15 residues long.

Ten or more counts support this clonotype. The chain joins TRBV6-5 to TRBJ2-1; tentatively, D is TRBD1 (6 bases). There are 14 residues in the CDR3. Trimming pared 5 bases from V and 6 bases from J, leaving 14 bases between. The V gene's germline CDR1 is MNHEY and CDR2 SVGAGI. CDR3 protein: CASSETTGRNEQFF. In DNA form, the CDR3 reads TGTGCCAGCAGTGAGACGACAGGTCGCAATGAGCAGTTCTTC.

This clonotype showed up many times. This chain uses TRBV5-5 with TRBJ2-2, with 8 bases fitting TRBD1. This CDR3 is built from 14 residues. V shed 7 bases, J shed 1 base, and the junction held 3 bases outside the gene matches. Germline V lookup: CDR1 SGHKS, CDR2 YYEKEE (reference sequence). The CDR3 nucleotides are TGTGCCAGCGCAGGGACAGGGAACACCGGGGAGCTGTTTTTT. Its translation: CASAGTGNTGELFF.

This clonotype has a count of ten or more. This chain links TRBV7-9 with TRBJ2-1; TRBD2 aligns across 8 bases. Germline CDR1 reads SEHNR; CDR2 reads FQNEAQ (reference sequence). Trimming removed 1 base from V and 0 bases from J; junction bases left unmatched: 5. The CDR3 sequence is 17 residues long. This chain's CDR3 is CASSLEVSGASYNEQFF. The DNA for the CDR3 is TGTGCCAGCAGCTTAGAGGTTAGCGGGGCCTCCTACAATGAGCAGTTCTTC.

This clonotype was found a few times. This clone may be a read error of a much larger clone one base away. This rearrangement joins TRBV11-2 to TRBJ2-3; weak D call: TRBD2 (6 bases). CDR1 is SGHAT, CDR2 FQNNGV, per germline. The CDR3 is 16 amino acids. In DNA, the CDR3 is TGTGCCAGCAGCTCTTCTCTAGCGTCTGGCACAGATACGCGGTATTTT. Translation gives CASSSSLASGTDTRYF. The whole variable domain, remainder taken from reference TRBV11-2 and TRBJ2-3, is EAGVAQSPRYKIIEKRQSVAFWCNPISGHATLYWYQQILGQGPKLLIQFQNNGVVDDSQLPKDRFSAERLKGVDSTLKIQPAKLEDSAVYLCASSSSLASGTDTRYFGPGTRLTVL.

This clonotype was observed many times. The chain links TRBV3-1 to TRBJ2-1, with D hard to call. This CDR3 contains 10 residues. The germline gives CDR1 LGHDT, CDR2 YNNKEL (reference sequence). V lost 0 bases to trimming and J lost 10 bases, with 1 base between them. Written as DNA, the CDR3 is TGTGCCAGCAGCCAAGAAGAGCAGTTCTTC. It is translated as CASSQEEQFF.

This clonotype appeared many times. The gene calls are TRBV28 and TRBJ2-3; D ambiguous. CDR1 is MDHEN and CDR2 is SYDVKM in the germline V gene. The CDR3 contains 12 residues. Trimming cost V 4 bases and J 5 bases, with 7 bases left between them. The CDR3, as DNA: TGTGCCAGCAGTTCCCCGGAAGATACGCAGTATTTT. It specifies CASSSPEDTQYF. The full variable domain, rest sourced from reference TRBV28 and TRBJ2-3, is DVKVTQSSRYLVKRTGEKVFLECVQDMDHENMFWYRQDPGLGLRLIYFSYDVKMKEKGDIPEGYSVSREKKERFSLILESASTNQTSMYLCASSSPEDTQYFGPGTRLTVL.

This clonotype was recorded at least ten times. A junction boundary mismatches the germline segment, possibly from a read error. The chain links TRBV6-1 to TRBJ1-1; D perhaps matches TRBD1 (6 bases). Per the germline V gene, CDR1 is MNHNS and CDR2 is SASEGT. The CDR3 spans 16 residues. This CDR3 is CASSEWSGAGNIEAFF. As DNA, the CDR3 is TGTGCCAGCAGTGAATGGTCAGGGGCGGGGAACATTGAAGCTTTCTTT.